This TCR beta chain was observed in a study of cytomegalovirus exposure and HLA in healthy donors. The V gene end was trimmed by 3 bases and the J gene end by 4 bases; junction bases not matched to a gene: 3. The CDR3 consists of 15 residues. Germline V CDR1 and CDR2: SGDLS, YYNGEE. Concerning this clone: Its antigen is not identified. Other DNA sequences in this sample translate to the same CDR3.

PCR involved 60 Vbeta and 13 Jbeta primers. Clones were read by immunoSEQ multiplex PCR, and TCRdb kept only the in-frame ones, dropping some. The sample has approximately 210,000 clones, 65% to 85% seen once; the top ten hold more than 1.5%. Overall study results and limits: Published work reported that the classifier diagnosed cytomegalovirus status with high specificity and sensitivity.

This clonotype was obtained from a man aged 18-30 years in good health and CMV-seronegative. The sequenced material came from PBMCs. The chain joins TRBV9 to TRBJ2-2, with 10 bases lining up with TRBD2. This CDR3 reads CASSAAGGLTGELFF. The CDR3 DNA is TGTGCCAGCAGCGCAGCGGGAGGGCTCACCGGGGAGCTGTTTTTT.